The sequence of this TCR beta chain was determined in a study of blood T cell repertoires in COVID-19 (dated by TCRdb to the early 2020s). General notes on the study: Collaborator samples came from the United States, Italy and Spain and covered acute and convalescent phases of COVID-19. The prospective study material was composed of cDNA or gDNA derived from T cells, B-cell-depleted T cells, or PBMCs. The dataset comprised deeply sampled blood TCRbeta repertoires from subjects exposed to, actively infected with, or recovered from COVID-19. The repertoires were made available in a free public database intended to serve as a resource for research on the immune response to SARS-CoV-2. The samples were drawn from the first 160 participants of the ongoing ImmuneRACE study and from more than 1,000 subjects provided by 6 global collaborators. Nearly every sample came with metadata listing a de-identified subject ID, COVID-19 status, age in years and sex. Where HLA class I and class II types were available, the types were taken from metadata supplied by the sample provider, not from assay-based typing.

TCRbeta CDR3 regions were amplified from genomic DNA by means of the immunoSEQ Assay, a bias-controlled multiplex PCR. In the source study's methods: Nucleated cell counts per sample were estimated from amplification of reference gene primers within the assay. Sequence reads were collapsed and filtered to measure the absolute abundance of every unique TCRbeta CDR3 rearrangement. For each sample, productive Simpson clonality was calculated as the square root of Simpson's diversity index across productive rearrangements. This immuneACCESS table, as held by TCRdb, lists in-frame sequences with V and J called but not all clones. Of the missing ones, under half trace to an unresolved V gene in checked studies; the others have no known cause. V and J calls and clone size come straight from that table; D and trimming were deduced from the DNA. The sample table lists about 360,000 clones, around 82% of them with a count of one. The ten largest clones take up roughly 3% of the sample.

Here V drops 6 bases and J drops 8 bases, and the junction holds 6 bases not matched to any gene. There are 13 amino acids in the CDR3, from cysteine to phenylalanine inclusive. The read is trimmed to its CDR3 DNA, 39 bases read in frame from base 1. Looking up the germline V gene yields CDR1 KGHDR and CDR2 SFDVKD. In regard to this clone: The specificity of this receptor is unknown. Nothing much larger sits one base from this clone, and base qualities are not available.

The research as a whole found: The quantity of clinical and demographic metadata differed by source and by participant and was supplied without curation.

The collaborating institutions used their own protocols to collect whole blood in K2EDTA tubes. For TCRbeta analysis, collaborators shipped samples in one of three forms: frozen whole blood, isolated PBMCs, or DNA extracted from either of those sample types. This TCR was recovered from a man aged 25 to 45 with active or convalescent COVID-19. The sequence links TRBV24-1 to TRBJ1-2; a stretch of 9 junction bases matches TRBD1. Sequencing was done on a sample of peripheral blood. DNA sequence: TGTGCCACCAGTAAACAGGGGGCGAGGGGCTACACCTTC. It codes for CATSKQGARGYTF.